A single sample gave rise to the 12 T cell receptor beta chains below, sequenced in a study of blood T cell repertoires in COVID-19. The assay was immunoSEQ multiplex PCR, and TCRdb's table has in-frame clones only and misses some. Among fewer than 250,000 clones listed, just under 85% were seen once. The sample comprised peripheral blood. These receptors were collected from a man between 50 and 59 years old with acute or convalescent COVID-19.

The V and J genes are TRBV10-1 and TRBJ2-5; 10 nucleotides align to TRBD2. The CDR3 totals 14 residues. V shed 2 bases, J shed 6 bases, and the junction held 3 bases outside the gene matches. Germline V gene lookup returns CDR1 WNHNN and CDR2 SYGVQD (reference sequence). Written as DNA, the CDR3 is TGCGCCAGCAGTGAGGCTAGCGGGGGAAAGACCCAGTACTTC. Translation gives CASSEASGGKTQYF.

Concerning this clone itself: Other nucleotide sequences in the sample specify the same CDR3. The chain has TRBV19 and TRBJ2-7, with 7 bases matching TRBD1. CDR3 size: 15 residues. Germline loops: CDR1 LNHDA, CDR2 SQIVND (reference sequence). The trim removed 2 bases at V and 4 bases at J, leaving 8 bases unmatched. This chain's CDR3 is CASSISGTGAYEQYF. In DNA form, the CDR3 reads TGTGCCAGTAGTATAAGTGGAACAGGGGCGTACGAGCAGTACTTC.

The chain employs TRBV19 and TRBJ2-1, with 7 bases lining up with TRBD1. With 7 bases clipped from V and 0 bases from J, the junction kept 3 bases outside the gene matches. The CDR3 runs 14 residues. Germline assignment: CDR1 LNHDA and CDR2 SQIVND (reference sequence). CDR3: CASNWDSSYNEQFF. The DNA of the CDR3 is TGTGCCAGTAACTGGGACAGCTCCTACAATGAGCAGTTCTTC.

In DNA form, the CDR3 reads TGTGCCAGCAGATCACAGGGGATAGGCAATCAGCCCCAGCATTTT. It codes for CASRSQGIGNQPQHF. This chain links TRBV2 with TRBJ1-5; 7 bases match TRBD1. The CDR3 totals 15 residues. From germline, CDR1 is SNHLY and CDR2 FYNNEI. J gave up 2 bases and V 6 bases, and 7 bases lay outside the gene matches.

For this clone: The sample has other DNA sequences that encode this CDR3 too. The chain uses TRBV5-1 and TRBJ2-3, with 7 bases lining up with TRBD1. Germline loops: CDR1 SGHRS, CDR2 YFSETQ. The CDR3 sequence is 15 residues long. The trim removed 1 base at V and 0 bases at J, leaving 2 bases unmatched. The CDR3 reads CASSLRGQSTDTQYF. In DNA, the CDR3 is TGCGCCAGCAGCTTGAGGGGACAGAGCACAGATACGCAGTATTTT.

This clone was recorded once. V usage is TRBV5-1 and J usage is TRBJ2-2; the match to TRBD1 covers 7 bases. V shed 8 bases and J 0 bases; nucleotides not matched to a gene: 7. The CDR3 sequence is 15 residues long. The germline CDR1 and CDR2 sequences are SGHRS and YFSETQ. This CDR3 is CASYRGGANTGELFF. For the CDR3, the DNA is TGCGCCAGTTACAGAGGGGGCGCGAACACCGGGGAGCTGTTTTTT.

V and J are TRBV28 and TRBJ1-2, with 7 bases fitting TRBD1. Per the germline V gene, CDR1 is MDHEN and CDR2 is SYDVKM. CDR3 length: 13 amino acids. Losses at the gene ends were 4 bases for V and 4 bases for J; bases not matched to a gene: 3. This CDR3 is CASSSTGPYGYTF. CDR3 in DNA: TGTGCCAGCAGTTCGACAGGGCCCTATGGCTACACCTTC.

This sequence joins TRBV6-5 and TRBJ2-3; D is possibly TRBD2 (6 bases). CDR1 and CDR2 (germline): MNHEY, SVGAGI. Trimming took off 6 bases at V and 2 bases at J, with 12 bases between the two ends. The CDR3 runs to 14 residues. CDR3 coding DNA: TGTGCCAGCAGGGGGACTCCATACACAGATACGCAGTATTTT. Amino acids: CASRGTPYTDTQYF.

This clone came up a few times. The chain links TRBV19 to TRBJ2-1; D gene unclear. V was trimmed by 6 bases and J by 1 base, leaving 4 bases between them. The germline gives CDR1 LNHDA, CDR2 SQIVND (reference sequence). The CDR3 contains 12 residues. As DNA, the CDR3 is TGTGCCAGTAGACAGTCCTACAATGAGCAGTTCTTC. It yields the protein CASRQSYNEQFF.

The CDR3 sequence is CASSSLWRNTEAFF. CDR3 in DNA: TGTGCCAGCAGTTCCCTCTGGAGAAACACTGAAGCTTTCTTT. The rearrangement joins TRBV28 to TRBJ1-1; D gene unclear. CDR1 and CDR2 (germline): MDHEN, SYDVKM. V was pared by 4 bases and J by 2 bases, with 11 bases between. The CDR3 is 14 residues long.

The chain is built from TRBV16 and TRBJ1-1; 7 bases are a match to TRBD1. The CDR3 runs to 17 residues. The J segment lost 0 bases and the V segment lost 3 bases, leaving 10 bases of the junction unmatched. Germline CDR1 reads KGHSY; CDR2 reads FQNENV. The CDR3 loop is CASSQPTGPNMNTEAFF. CDR3 coding DNA: TGTGCCAGCAGCCAGCCGACAGGGCCCAACATGAACACTGAAGCTTTCTTT.

The V call is TRBV9, the J call TRBJ2-7; 8 bases fit TRBD2. The trim removed 3 bases at V and 3 bases at J, leaving 17 bases unmatched. CDR1 SGDLS and CDR2 YYNGEE come from the germline V gene. The CDR3 spans 18 residues. This chain's CDR3 is CASSGLALPAQVNYEQYF. The CDR3, as DNA: TGTGCCAGCAGCGGACTAGCGCTCCCCGCCCAGGTTAACTACGAGCAGTACTTC.